These 13 T cell receptor beta chains originate from one sample sequenced in a study of cytomegalovirus exposure and HLA in healthy donors. The PCR made use of 60 Vbeta and 13 Jbeta primers. Some clones are missing from TCRdb's copy, which holds only in-frame ones; the method was immunoSEQ multiplex PCR. Of tens of thousands of clones listed, around three quarters are singletons. The sample comprised PBMCs. The receptors here all came from a man in his sixties in good health and CMV-seropositive.

This sequence joins TRBV6-1 and TRBJ1-6; tentative D call: TRBD1 (5 bases). This CDR3 is built from 14 residues. Trimming stripped 6 bases from V and 7 bases from J, with 13 bases between. CDR1 is MNHNS and CDR2 is SASEGT in the germline V gene. The CDR3, as DNA: TGTGCCAGCAGCCCTGACAGTGAGAATTCACCCCTCCACTTT. This sequence encodes CASSPDSENSPLHF.

The chain employs TRBV6-5 and TRBJ1-6; TRBD1 matches at 7 bases. The V and J ends lost 6 bases and 1 base, in that order; junction bases with no gene match: 3. The CDR3 has 15 residues. Germline V gene lookup returns CDR1 MNHEY and CDR2 SVGAGI. The CDR3 is CASRPGGSYNSPLHF. The CDR3 DNA reads as TGTGCCAGCAGGCCAGGGGGGTCCTATAATTCACCCCTCCACTTT.

The rearrangement links TRBV6-1 to TRBJ2-7; 9 nucleotides line up with TRBD2. This CDR3 is built from 16 residues. Unmatched junction bases numbered 7, after V lost 0 bases and J lost 4 bases. Per the germline V gene, CDR1 is MNHNS and CDR2 is SASEGT. The CDR3: CASSEALAGGLYEQYF. CDR3 nucleotides: TGTGCCAGCAGTGAAGCTTTGGCGGGAGGGTTGTACGAGCAGTACTTC.

The chain recombines TRBV27 with TRBJ1-5, with D possibly matching TRBD1 (6 bases). Trimming took 8 bases from V and 3 from J, leaving 11 bases between them. The CDR3 length is 13 residues. Germline V lookup: CDR1 MNHEY, CDR2 SMNVEV (reference sequence). In DNA form, the CDR3 reads TGTGCCAGCCTTGGGACACCCAATCAGCCCCAGCATTTT. Encoded protein: CASLGTPNQPQHF.

The V and J genes are TRBV4-1 and TRBJ2-2; the D gene is possibly TRBD2 (5 bases). Trimming removed 3 bases at V and 2 bases at J, with 10 bases between. The CDR3 totals 15 residues. The germline V gene encodes CDR1 MGHRA and CDR2 YSYEKL. In DNA form, the CDR3 reads TGCGCCAGCAGCCAGGGTAGCGACAACACCGGGGAGCTGTTTTTT. It is translated as CASSQGSDNTGELFF.

The rearrangement uses TRBV7-8 and TRBJ1-1; no clear D gene. V gave up 3 bases and J gave up 8 bases, with 10 bases separating them. Germline V gene data show CDR1 as SGHVS and CDR2 as FQNEAQ. The CDR3 contains 12 residues. The CDR3 loop is CASSLIGGEAFF. The CDR3 nucleotides are TGTGCCAGCAGCTTGATTGGTGGCGAAGCTTTCTTT.

The chain links TRBV2 to TRBJ2-1, with TRBD1 matching over 8 bases. Trimming at V came to 4 bases and at J to 13 bases, leaving 6 bases not matched to a gene. The CDR3 sequence is 12 residues long. The germline V gene encodes CDR1 SNHLY and CDR2 FYNNEI. The CDR3 is CASSGQTGAQFF. The DNA for the CDR3 is TGTGCCAGCAGTGGCCAGACAGGGGCCCAGTTCTTC.

Here the CDR3 DNA reads TGTGCCAGCAGGCCAACTAGCGGGGGGGACCAAGAGACCCAGTACTTC. It codes for CASRPTSGGDQETQYF. The gene calls are TRBV13 and TRBJ2-5, with TRBD2 matching 13 bases. CDR1 and CDR2 (germline): PRHDT, FYEKMQ (reference sequence). The CDR3 totals 16 residues. The V gene end was trimmed by 6 bases and the J gene end by 0 bases; junction bases not matched to a gene: 4.

Regarding this clone: The junction shows a germline mismatch at one end, possibly a read error. This rearrangement joins TRBV10-2 to TRBJ1-3, with D hard to call. The CDR3 spans 10 residues. Germline V gene sequence: CDR1 WSHSY, CDR2 SAAADI. CDR3 sequence reads: CASFSGIIHF. The CDR3 DNA follows: TGCGCCAGCTTTTCCGGGATAATACATTTT.

The chain recombines TRBV13 with TRBJ2-1; 8 bases match TRBD2. The germline V gene has CDR1 PRHDT and CDR2 FYEKMQ (reference sequence). Trimming removed 0 bases from V and 7 bases from J; junction bases left unmatched: 11. The CDR3 contains 17 residues. The CDR3 sequence: CASSLGRKRLAFNEQFF. DNA for the CDR3: TGTGCCAGCAGCTTAGGCAGGAAGAGACTAGCGTTTAATGAGCAGTTCTTC. Full variable domain (rest looked up from reference TRBV13 and TRBJ2-1): AAGVIQSPRHLIKEKRETATLKCYPIPRHDTVYWYQQGPGQDPQFLISFYEKMQSDKGSIPDRFSAQQFSDYHSELNMSSLELGDSALYFCASSLGRKRLAFNEQFFGPGTRLTVL.

This chain uses TRBV11-3 with TRBJ2-5; 11 bases line up with TRBD1. CDR3 size: 17 residues. Trimming cost V 0 bases and J 3 bases; bases outside gene matches: 6. Germline-derived CDR1 and CDR2 are SGHNT and YENEEA. The CDR3 region is CASSLDDRDRGKETQYF. The CDR3 bases are TGTGCCAGCAGCTTAGATGACCGGGACAGGGGGAAAGAGACCCAGTACTTC.

V usage is TRBV5-1 and J usage is TRBJ2-3, with 7 bases identical to TRBD2. After removal of 2 bases from V and 0 bases from J, the junction contained 3 bases not matched to a gene. Germline assignment: CDR1 SGHRS and CDR2 YFSETQ. This CDR3 spans 15 amino acids. The CDR3 sequence is CASSFGGSSTDTQYF. Written as DNA, the CDR3 is TGCGCCAGCAGCTTTGGCGGGAGTAGCACAGATACGCAGTATTTT. Using reference TRBV5-1 and TRBJ2-3 for the parts outside the CDR3, the full variable domain is KAGVTQTPRYLIKTRGQQVTLSCSPISGHRSVSWYQQTPGQGLQFLFEYFSETQRNKGNFPGRFSGRQFSNSRSEMNVSTLELGDSALYLCASSFGGSSTDTQYFGPGTRLTVL.

The V gene is TRBV9, the J gene TRBJ1-2; D remains ambiguous. Germline-derived CDR1 and CDR2 are SGDLS and YYNGEE. Trimming left V 2 bases short and J 6 bases short, with 20 bases between. This CDR3 spans 16 amino acids. Here the CDR3 reads CASSVGSPGYPNGYTF. DNA for the CDR3: TGTGCCAGCAGCGTCGGAAGCCCGGGGTACCCGAATGGCTACACCTTC.